The entry below describes one T cell receptor (beta chain). This clonotype turned up a few times. The antigen it binds to is not known. Base qualities are not provided; no much larger clone lies one nucleotide away. The data were taken from a study of T cells after yellow fever vaccination (dated by TCRdb to the late 2010s). About the study as a whole: Libraries from fractions with low cell numbers were prepared with the SMART-Seq v4 Ultra Low Input RNA kit. To follow T-cell clones before and after primary and booster YFV17D yellow fever vaccination, bulk TCR alpha and beta repertoires were sequenced over time. Two healthy male donors made up the cohort, one aged 18 to 29 years and the other aged 30 to 40 years. Blood was drawn at multiple timepoints before and after primary and secondary immunization, with bulk PBMC replicates and cell subsets isolated. Beyond this particular receptor, the publication reports: A small share of clonotypes occurred in both CD4 and CD8 compartments, likely arising from convergent recombination. FACS-sorted repertoires could contain abundant contaminating clonotypes from the bulk population, so computational filtering was required. The secondary T-cell response was found to be weaker but faster than the primary response, with a peak reached on day 5 rather than on day 15. Because only two donors were included in the study, the extent to which the findings can be generalized is limited. After the booster, most of the clones that had expanded following primary vaccination were detected again (approximately 95% of CD4 and more than 85% of CD8), which suggests that memory was broadly maintained.

Taken from cysteine to valine, the CDR3 has 13 residues. CDR3 DNA is the only sequence kept; it has 39 bases, read in frame from the first base. The junction shows trimming of 0 bases on V and 3 bases on J, plus 7 bases between the germline ends. The CDR1 and CDR2 encoded by the germline V gene (reference sequence) are SGHNT and YYREEE. TCRdb records Illumina NovaSeq 6000 as the sequencer. TCR cDNA was synthesized by 5'RACE template switching, which introduced a universal primer site and unique molecular identifiers. Priming of cDNA synthesis was performed from both the TCR alpha and TCR beta constant segments. Library amplification used two PCR steps, and the second PCR step added sample barcodes and sequencing adapters. Sequencing of libraries was done on Illumina HiSeq 2500 (2x100 bp) or NovaSeq (2x150 bp). For the original study's pipeline: MIGEC handled demultiplexing of reads and collapsing into UMI consensus sequences, while MiXCR performed V(D)J alignment. Vaccine-responding clonotypes were identified with edgeR using replicate PBMC samples, with FDR below 0.01 and a log2 fold change above 5 up to day 15 being required. Each bulk clonotype received a CD4 or CD8 identity based on whether the sequenced CD4 or CD8 repertoire contained that clonotype at higher abundance. Clones were called with MiXCR by TCRdb after fastp trimmed the public reads at Q25, and only in-frame beta chains were retained. CDR3 protein sequences are deduplicated, and each keeps its most common genes and DNA. The V and J calls were determined by TCRdb, not by the authors. The sample has 250,000 to 400,000 distinct CDR3 sequences on record, roughly 4% of them singletons. Jointly, the top ten make up about 26% of the sample.

The intended sense of this specimen's treatment or condition label: live attenuated yellow fever vaccine strain. At each blood-draw timepoint, two biological replicates of bulk PBMCs were collected. PBMCs were isolated from peripheral blood using a standard Ficoll-Paque protocol. RNA was extracted with TriZol from bulk PBMCs, CD4 and CD8 fractions, and dextramer-positive and dextramer-negative fractions. This receptor was taken from a man younger than 35 who received the YFV17D yellow fever vaccine. The V and J genes are TRBV5-4 and TRBJ2-7; matching of 6 bases hints at TRBD1 as the D gene. Sample: PBMCs, taken 5 days after the yellow fever booster vaccination. Read as DNA, the sequence is TGTGCCAGCAGCTTGGGACAGGACTACGAGCAGTACGTC. It translates as CASSLGQDYEQYV.